This T cell receptor beta chain appears in the sequencing data of a study of T cell changes during pregnancy in multiple sclerosis. Sequenced by immunoSEQ multiplex PCR; TCRdb stores in-frame clones only, minus some. The table lists about 98,000 clones, about 90% of them singletons, with roughly 2.1% in the top ten. V was clipped by 1 base and J by 0 bases; unmatched bases: 2. This CDR3 comprises 16 residues. Per germline, CDR1 SGHNT and CDR2 YENEEA. The chain combines TRBV11-3 with TRBJ2-2; 7 bases are shared with TRBD2. The source is a female donor in good health, enrolled as a control in a pregnancy study. This sample comprised peripheral blood, obtained after pregnancy. In nucleotides, the CDR3 is TGTGCCAGCAGCTTAGTGGGGGGGGCGAACACCGGGGAGCTGTTTTTT. This encodes CASSLVGGANTGELFF.